The TCR beta chain described here comes from a study of regulatory T cells in long-lasting Graves disease. Regarding the study as a whole: Thyroid tissue went unstudied; only peripheral blood was examined.

The CDR3 contains 17 residues. Germline V gene sequence: CDR1 MNHNS, CDR2 SASEGT. Between the trimmed V and J ends, which lost 2 bases and 7 bases, there was a span of 18 bases. Indicated time point: newly diagnosed GD, antithyroid drugs for less than 3 months. The TCR library was made from RNA that had been extracted from PBMCs in TRIzol. Relying on iRepertoire HTBI primers and Arm-PCR of CDR3 regions, the team built TCR beta libraries. In the authors' workflow: Samples jointly harbored about 65 TRBV and 14 TRBJ segments. TCRdb re-analysed the multiplex PCR reads in MiXCR, keeping a single row per CDR3 protein. The V and J calls follow TCRdb's processing rather than the paper's. The repertoire holds about 470,000 distinct CDR3 sequences, with about 15% as singletons. This clonotype was counted many times. Antigen unknown. These data were also filed under a second study, of T cells in Graves' hyperthyroidism and ophthalmopathy.

Here the sequenced sample was peripheral blood mononuclear cells (PBMCs), taken at new diagnosis, from a patient treated with antithyroid drugs. This sequence originates from a woman in her 30s with Graves disease. The V gene is TRBV6-1, the J gene TRBJ1-6, with D possibly matching TRBD1 (6 bases). The CDR3 DNA reads as TGTGCCAGCAGTGAACTCCTAACGATAAGGGGGAATTCACCCCTCCACTTT. Translation: CASSELLTIRGNSPLHF.